The following is a T cell receptor (beta chain) sequence with its context. The target antigen is unknown. Trimming at V came to 5 bases and at J to 0 bases, leaving 11 bases not matched to a gene. The CDR3 extends over 17 amino acids. Germline CDR1 reads SGHAT; CDR2 reads FQNNGV. This entry comes from a study of shared clonotypes between healthy human individuals. Looking at the study overall: Per-donor plates numbered three CD4 naive, three CD4 memory, two CD8 naive and one CD8 memory.

Findings and caveats of the study: Among the subsets, naive ones generally showed larger estimated richness than memory ones.

The protocol was immunoSEQ multiplex PCR, while the TCRdb copy is restricted to in-frame clones and leaves out a portion. The top ten clones hold 0.6% to 0.75% of a sample with about 1.1 million clones, roughly 74% of them seen once. The investigators split CD4+ cells into a CD45RA+ naive subset and a CD45RA-negative memory subset. The sequence was collected from a man between 18 and 29 years old in good health. Some clones in this sample may be carry-over from other donors' samples. Sequencing input: memory CD4+ T cells from PBMCs. The subset was: CD45RA-negative fraction. The V call is TRBV11-2, the J call TRBJ2-3; 7 bases are a match to TRBD2. The CDR3 sequence is CASSLALADPSTDTQYF. The CDR3 DNA is TGTGCCAGCAGCCTCGCCCTAGCGGACCCTAGCACAGATACGCAGTATTTT.